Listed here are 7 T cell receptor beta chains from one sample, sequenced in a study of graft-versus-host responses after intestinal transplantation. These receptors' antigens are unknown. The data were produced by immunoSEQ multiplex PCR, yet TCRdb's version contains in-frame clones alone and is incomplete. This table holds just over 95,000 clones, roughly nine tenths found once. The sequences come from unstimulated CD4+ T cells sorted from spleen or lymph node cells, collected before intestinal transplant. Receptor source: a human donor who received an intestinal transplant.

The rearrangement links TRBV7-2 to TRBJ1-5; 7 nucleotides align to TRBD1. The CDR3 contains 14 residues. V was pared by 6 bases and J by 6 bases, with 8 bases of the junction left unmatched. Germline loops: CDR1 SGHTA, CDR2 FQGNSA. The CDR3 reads CASRSQGGSQPQHF. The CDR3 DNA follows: TGTGCCAGCAGATCCCAGGGGGGTAGTCAGCCCCAGCATTTT. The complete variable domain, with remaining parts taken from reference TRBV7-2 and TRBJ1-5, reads GAGVSQSPSNKVTEKGKDVELRCDPISGHTALYWYRQSLGQGLEFLIYFQGNSAPDKSGLPSDRFSAERTGGSVSTLTIQRTQQEDSAVYLCASRSQGGSQPQHFGDGTRLSIL.

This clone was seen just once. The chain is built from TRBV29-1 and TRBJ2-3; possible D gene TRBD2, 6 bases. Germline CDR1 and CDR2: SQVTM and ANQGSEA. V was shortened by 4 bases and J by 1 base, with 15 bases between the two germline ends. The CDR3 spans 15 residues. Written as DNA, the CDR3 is TGCAGCGTTGGAGGCGGGGTGACACGCACAGATACGCAGTATTTT. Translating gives CSVGGGVTRTDTQYF.

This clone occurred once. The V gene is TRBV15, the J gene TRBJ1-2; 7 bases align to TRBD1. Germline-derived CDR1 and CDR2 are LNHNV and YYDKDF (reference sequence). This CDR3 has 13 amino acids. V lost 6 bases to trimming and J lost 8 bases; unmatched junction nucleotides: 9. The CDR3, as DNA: TGTGCCACCAGTTCACGAGGGGGCAGAGGCTACACCTTC. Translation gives CATSSRGGRGYTF.

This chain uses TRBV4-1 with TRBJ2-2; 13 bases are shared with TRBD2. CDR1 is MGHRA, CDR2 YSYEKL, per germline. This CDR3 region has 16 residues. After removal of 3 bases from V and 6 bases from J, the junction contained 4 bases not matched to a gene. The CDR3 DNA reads TGCGCCAGCAGCCAGGGGACTAGCGGGGTCGCCGGGGAGCTGTTTTTT. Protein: CASSQGTSGVAGELFF.

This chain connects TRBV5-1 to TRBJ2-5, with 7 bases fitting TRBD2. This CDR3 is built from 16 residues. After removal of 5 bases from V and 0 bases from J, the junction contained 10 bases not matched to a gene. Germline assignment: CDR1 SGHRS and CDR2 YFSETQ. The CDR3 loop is CASSRGRGVYQETQYF. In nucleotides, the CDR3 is TGCGCCAGCAGTCGAGGTCGGGGGGTCTACCAAGAGACCCAGTACTTC.

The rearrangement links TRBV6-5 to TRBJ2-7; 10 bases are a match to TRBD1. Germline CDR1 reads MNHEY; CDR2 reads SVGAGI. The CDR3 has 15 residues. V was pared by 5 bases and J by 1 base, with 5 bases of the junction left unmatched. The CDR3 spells CASSPDRGTSYEQYF. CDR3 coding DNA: TGTGCCAGCAGTCCGGACAGGGGGACTTCCTACGAGCAGTACTTC.

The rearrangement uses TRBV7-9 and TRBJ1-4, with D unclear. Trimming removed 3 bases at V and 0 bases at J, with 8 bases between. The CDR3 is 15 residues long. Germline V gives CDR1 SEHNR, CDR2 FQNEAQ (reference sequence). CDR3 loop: CASSFRGSTNEKLFF. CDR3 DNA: TGTGCCAGCAGCTTTCGCGGCTCAACTAATGAAAAACTGTTTTTT.